The 29 T cell receptor beta chains given below trace back to one sample, sequenced in a study of T cells after yellow fever vaccination. TCRdb reanalysed the 5' RACE reads using MiXCR and keeps one entry per CDR3 protein. Of about 310,000 distinct CDR3 sequences in the sample, around 4% were seen once. The source material was PBMCs, sampled on the day of the yellow fever booster vaccination. The receptor source for this set is a man aged 18-30 years who received the YFV17D yellow fever vaccine.

There are many counts of this clonotype. This rearrangement joins TRBV7-2 to TRBJ2-1, with 10 bases lining up with TRBD2. Trimming at V came to 1 base and at J to 8 bases, leaving 5 bases not matched to a gene. The CDR3 extends over 15 amino acids. CDR1 is SGHTA and CDR2 is FQGNSA in the germline V gene. CDR3 in amino acids: CASSLGILAGDEQFF. The CDR3 DNA sequence: TGTGCCAGCAGCTTAGGGATTCTAGCGGGGGATGAGCAGTTCTTC.

In its sample, this clonotype was seen a few times. The chain has TRBV7-2 and TRBJ2-1; D gene uncertain. With 5 bases removed from V and 5 bases from J, the gap between germline ends came to 13 bases. This CDR3 is built from 14 residues. Germline V gene data show CDR1 as SGHTA and CDR2 as FQGNSA. The CDR3 nucleotides read TGTGCCAGCAGCCCATCCCGACTTCACAATGAGCAGTTCTTC. Amino acids: CASSPSRLHNEQFF.

This rearrangement joins TRBV5-6 to TRBJ2-5; tentatively, D is TRBD2 (6 bases). The CDR3 covers 14 residues. Germline V lookup: CDR1 SGHDT, CDR2 YYEEEE. The V end lost 4 bases, the J end lost 2 bases, and 12 bases lay between the germline ends. DNA for the CDR3: TGTGCCAGCAGCGCCCGGACTAAACAAGAGACCCAGTACTTC. Residues: CASSARTKQETQYF. The full variable domain, with the rest looked up from reference TRBV5-6 and TRBJ2-5, is DAGVTQSPTHLIKTRGQQVTLRCSPKSGHDTVSWYQQALGQGPQFIFQYYEEEERQRGNFPDRFSGHQFPNYSSELNVNALLLGDSALYLCASSARTKQETQYFGPGTRLLVL.

This clonotype was counted only a few times. The chain has TRBV20-1 and TRBJ2-1; 8 nucleotides agree with TRBD1. Germline V CDR1 and CDR2: DFQATT, SNEGSKA (reference sequence). The V segment lost 6 bases and the J segment 2 bases; nucleotides outside the gene matches: 9. This CDR3 is 15 amino acids long. Here the CDR3 reads CSARPDRGTYNEQFF. CDR3 in DNA: TGCAGTGCCCGCCCCGACAGGGGTACCTACAATGAGCAGTTCTTC.

The sample holds a few counts of this clonotype. The J gene is TRBJ2-7, the V gene TRBV3-1; tentatively, D is TRBD2 (5 bases). Deletions cut 0 bases from V and 6 bases from J, with 9 bases between. This CDR3 has 13 residues. The germline gives CDR1 LGHDT, CDR2 YNNKEL (reference sequence). Here the CDR3 DNA reads TGTGCCAGCAGCCAAGATATGGACTTCGAGCAGTACTTC. Translated, it gives CASSQDMDFEQYF.

This clonotype has at least ten counts. CDR3 region: CATATWREQYF. The CDR3 coding sequence is TGTGCCACCGCTACTTGGCGGGAGCAGTACTTC. The chain has TRBV7-8 and TRBJ2-7; D gene unclear. The CDR3 runs 11 residues. Trimming cost V 10 bases and J 7 bases, with 14 bases left between them. The germline V gene encodes CDR1 SGHVS and CDR2 FQNEAQ.

CDR3 sequence reads: CASIFSGGAGNEQFF. The DNA for the CDR3 is TGTGCCAGCATTTTTAGCGGGGGGGCTGGTAATGAGCAGTTCTTC. The chain carries TRBV28 and TRBJ2-1; 11 bases map to TRBD2. This CDR3 has 15 residues. After removal of 7 bases from V and 7 bases from J, the junction contained 9 bases not matched to a gene. The germline CDR1 and CDR2 sequences are MDHEN and SYDVKM.

This clonotype was seen many times. This sequence joins TRBV7-2 and TRBJ2-5; perhaps TRBD2 as D (6 bases). V was clipped by 4 bases and J by 5 bases, with 11 bases between them. This CDR3 has 13 amino acids. Germline V gene data show CDR1 as SGHTA and CDR2 as FQGNSA. CDR3 loop: CASSWEVRETQYF. CDR3 DNA sequence: TGTGCCAGCAGCTGGGAGGTCAGGGAGACCCAGTACTTC. The complete variable domain, with remaining parts taken from reference TRBV7-2 and TRBJ2-5, reads GAGVSQSPSNKVTEKGKDVELRCDPISGHTALYWYRQSLGQGLEFLIYFQGNSAPDKSGLPSDRFSAERTGGSVSTLTIQRTQQEDSAVYLCASSWEVRETQYFGPGTRLLVL.

This clonotype was seen a handful of times. The gene calls are TRBV5-4 and TRBJ2-7; D gene unclear. The germline V and J ends were trimmed by 4 bases and 2 bases, with 10 bases remaining between them. The germline CDR1 and CDR2 sequences are SGHNT and YYREEE (reference sequence). The CDR3 covers 13 residues. Written as DNA, the CDR3 is TGTGCCAGCAGCATCGGAAGGACCTACGAGCAGTACTTC. It translates to CASSIGRTYEQYF.

In this sample, this clonotype turned up many times. The CDR3 bases are TGTGCCAGCACCGAAGGGGTAGGAGCTTTCTTT. This gives the protein CASTEGVGAFF. The chain employs TRBV12-3 or TRBV12-4 and TRBJ1-1, with D possibly matching TRBD1 (5 bases). The V end lost 7 bases, the J end lost 10 bases, and 13 bases lay between the germline ends. CDR3 length: 11 amino acids.

The chain is built from TRBV20-1 and TRBJ2-3, with 10 bases that match TRBD2. The CDR3 has 14 residues. Germline V gene lookup returns CDR1 DFQATT and CDR2 SNEGSKA (reference sequence). V shed 5 bases and J 5 bases; nucleotides not matched to a gene: 7. This chain's CDR3 is CSAWATSGVDTQYF. DNA for the CDR3: TGCAGTGCTTGGGCTACTAGCGGGGTAGATACGCAGTATTTT.

This clonotype was observed many times. The V call is TRBV7-2, the J call TRBJ2-2; D may be TRBD2 (6 bases). The CDR3 contains 14 residues. V lost 10 bases to trimming and J lost 2 bases, with 14 bases between them. Germline CDR1 and CDR2: SGHTA and FQGNSA. The CDR3 coding sequence is TGTGCCATCGCCACTAGCCTAAACACCGGGGAGCTGTTTTTT. This sequence encodes CAIATSLNTGELFF.

This clonotype was picked up many times. The chain combines TRBV7-9 with TRBJ2-7; D call uncertain. The CDR3 consists of 13 residues. Germline CDR1 reads SEHNR; CDR2 reads FQNEAQ (reference sequence). Trimming shortened V by 1 base and J by 0 bases, and 4 bases separated the two germline ends. DNA of the CDR3: TGTGCCAGCAGCTTAGAGTCCTCCTACGAGCAGTACTTC. Amino acids: CASSLESSYEQYF.

This clonotype was recorded many times. The CDR3 DNA reads as TGTGCCAGCAGCCCTCCGACAGGGGAGGGTTATGGCTACACCTTC. Protein product: CASSPPTGEGYGYTF. The chain has TRBV28 and TRBJ1-2; TRBD1 matches 8 bases. Germline trimming cut 6 bases from V and 5 bases from J; bases unmatched to any gene: 11. CDR3 size: 15 residues. Germline values: CDR1 MDHEN, CDR2 SYDVKM.

This clonotype has at least ten counts. This rearrangement joins TRBV6-5 to TRBJ1-1; D not certain. Trimming left V 6 bases short and J 1 base short, with 9 bases between. The CDR3 contains 13 residues. Germline values: CDR1 MNHEY, CDR2 SVGAGI. The CDR3: CASSKKENTEAFF. The DNA of the CDR3 is TGTGCCAGCAGCAAGAAGGAGAACACTGAAGCTTTCTTT.

There are many counts of this clonotype. The chain combines TRBV7-2 with TRBJ1-1; D ambiguous. The germline CDR1 and CDR2 sequences are SGHTA and FQGNSA. Trimming took off 2 bases at V and 5 bases at J, with 9 bases between the two ends. This CDR3 has 13 residues. The CDR3 DNA follows: TGTGCCAGCAGCTTATGGGGTCGGACTGAAGCTTTCTTT. Its protein is CASSLWGRTEAFF.

This clonotype was seen repeatedly, ten times or more. J is TRBJ2-3 and V is TRBV5-1; D unresolved. The germline V gene encodes CDR1 SGHRS and CDR2 YFSETQ. The CDR3 runs 14 residues. The ends were cut back, 0 bases at V and 2 bases at J, with 7 bases in the middle. CDR3 region: CASSLGLITDTQYF. In DNA, the CDR3 is TGCGCCAGCAGCTTGGGACTTATCACAGATACGCAGTATTTT. Looking up the rest from reference TRBV5-1 and TRBJ2-3 gives the full variable domain: KAGVTQTPRYLIKTRGQQVTLSCSPISGHRSVSWYQQTPGQGLQFLFEYFSETQRNKGNFPGRFSGRQFSNSRSEMNVSTLELGDSALYLCASSLGLITDTQYFGPGTRLTVL.

This clonotype was picked up a small number of times. The chain couples TRBV2 to TRBJ2-5; no clear D. Trimming cost V 3 bases and J 1 base, with 12 bases left between them. The CDR3 has 15 amino acids. Germline V gene lookup returns CDR1 SNHLY and CDR2 FYNNEI. The CDR3 protein is CASSDSIGSQETQYF. DNA of the CDR3: TGTGCCAGCAGTGACAGTATCGGCAGCCAAGAGACCCAGTACTTC.

This clonotype occurred many times. This chain connects TRBV7-9 to TRBJ2-5, with D possibly being TRBD2 (6 bases). Deletions cut 1 base from V and 3 bases from J, with 15 bases between. Germline assignment: CDR1 SEHNR and CDR2 FQNEAQ (reference sequence). The CDR3 totals 16 residues. CDR3 nucleotides: TGTGCCAGCAGCTTAGAACTACCGGGAGAAAAAGAGACCCAGTACTTC. Amino acids: CASSLELPGEKETQYF. Full variable domain (outside the CDR3, taken from reference TRBV7-9 and TRBJ2-5): DTGVSQNPRHKITKRGQNVTFRCDPISEHNRLYWYRQTLGQGPEFLTYFQNEAQLEKSRLLSDRFSAERPKGSFSTLEIQRTEQGDSAMYLCASSLELPGEKETQYFGPGTRLLVL.

This clonotype came up many times. The chain combines TRBV28 with TRBJ2-1; the match to TRBD1 covers 7 bases. CDR1 and CDR2 (germline): MDHEN, SYDVKM. The CDR3 runs to 15 residues. Trimming at V came to 3 bases and at J to 7 bases, leaving 9 bases not matched to a gene. The DNA of the CDR3 is TGTGCCAGCAGTTTTATAGGTAACAGGGGAAATGAGCAGTTCTTC. Translated: CASSFIGNRGNEQFF. Supplemented by reference TRBV28 and TRBJ2-1, the full variable domain reads DVKVTQSSRYLVKRTGEKVFLECVQDMDHENMFWYRQDPGLGLRLIYFSYDVKMKEKGDIPEGYSVSREKKERFSLILESASTNQTSMYLCASSFIGNRGNEQFFGPGTRLTVL.

The table lists this clonotype with a few counts. The chain carries TRBV2 and TRBJ2-6; D may be TRBD2 (7 bases). V shed 8 bases and J shed 6 bases, with 14 bases lying between them. The germline CDR1 and CDR2 sequences are SNHLY and FYNNEI. This CDR3 spans 14 amino acids. CDR3 loop: CASRWGGLANVLTF. Written as DNA, the CDR3 is TGTGCCAGCCGGTGGGGGGGCTTGGCCAACGTCCTGACTTTC.

This clonotype has just a few counts. The DNA of the CDR3 is TGCGCCAGCAGCCAAGACGACCGGGACCGTTACTACAATGAGCAGTTCTTC. It yields the protein CASSQDDRDRYYNEQFF. This sequence joins TRBV4-3 and TRBJ2-1; D is perhaps TRBD1 or TRBD2 (5 bases each). V was pared by 0 bases and J by 3 bases, with 15 bases between. This CDR3 comprises 17 residues. Germline V lookup: CDR1 LGHNA, CDR2 YSLEER.

This clonotype was counted at least ten times. V and J are TRBV10-3 and TRBJ2-3; D remains ambiguous. Germline V gives CDR1 ENHRY, CDR2 SYGVKD. Trimming removed 8 bases at V and 2 bases at J, with 14 bases between. CDR3 size: 14 residues. CDR3 nucleotide sequence: TGTGCCATCGGAAGCCGGGCTAACACAGATACGCAGTATTTT. It translates to CAIGSRANTDTQYF.

This clonotype came up many times. The J gene is TRBJ2-5, the V gene TRBV20-1; D not resolved. In germline, CDR1 is DFQATT, CDR2 SNEGSKA (reference sequence). The length of the CDR3 is 13 residues. CDR3 sequence: CSSTRTVAETQYF. Written as DNA, the CDR3 is TGCAGCTCAACTCGGACGGTCGCAGAGACCCAGTACTTC.

This clonotype was observed a handful of times. The chain employs TRBV2 and TRBJ2-1; the D is unclear. The germline CDR1 and CDR2 sequences are SNHLY and FYNNEI. Trimming took off 0 bases at V and 7 bases at J, with 19 bases between the two ends. This CDR3 region has 17 residues. Here the CDR3 reads CASSEASRLGPRNEQFF. CDR3 in DNA: TGTGCCAGCAGTGAAGCTTCGAGGCTCGGACCAAGGAATGAGCAGTTCTTC.

This clonotype was detected many times. The chain couples TRBV5-1 to TRBJ2-5; D could derive from TRBD1 or TRBD2 (5 bases each). The length of the CDR3 is 13 residues. Trimming shortened V by 5 bases and J by 1 base, and 9 bases separated the two germline ends. Germline CDR1 reads SGHRS; CDR2 reads YFSETQ. The CDR3 spells CASRQGVQETQYF. The CDR3 nucleotides read TGCGCCAGCAGGCAGGGAGTCCAAGAGACCCAGTACTTC.

This clonotype was observed a few times. The chain joins TRBV11-2 to TRBJ2-5, with D possibly matching TRBD1 (7 bases). The V gene's germline CDR1 is SGHAT and CDR2 FQNNGV. Trimming took 2 bases from V and 4 from J, leaving 14 bases between them. The CDR3 length is 15 residues. This chain's CDR3 is CASSLSPQGGETQYF. CDR3 sequence (DNA): TGTGCCAGCAGCTTATCACCCCAGGGGGGAGAGACCCAGTACTTC. Full variable domain (outside the CDR3, taken from reference TRBV11-2 and TRBJ2-5): EAGVAQSPRYKIIEKRQSVAFWCNPISGHATLYWYQQILGQGPKLLIQFQNNGVVDDSQLPKDRFSAERLKGVDSTLKIQPAKLEDSAVYLCASSLSPQGGETQYFGPGTRLLVL.

Only a few counts were recorded for this clonotype. V and J are TRBV12-3 or TRBV12-4 and TRBJ2-1, with TRBD1 matching over 9 bases. The CDR3 contains 16 residues. V shed 3 bases and J 8 bases; nucleotides not matched to a gene: 11. The CDR3 DNA reads as TGTGCCAGCAGTTTGTTTCCGGGACAGGGCTCCGATGAGCAGTTCTTC. Its protein is CASSLFPGQGSDEQFF.

This clonotype showed up many times. In DNA, the CDR3 is TGTGCCACCAGCAGAGATGTAGGTCCCGGGGAGCTGTTTTTT. As protein: CATSRDVGPGELFF. The chain combines TRBV15 with TRBJ2-2; unclear D gene. V dropped 0 bases and J dropped 6 bases, with 8 bases sitting between them. This CDR3 is built from 14 residues. Germline V gives CDR1 LNHNV, CDR2 YYDKDF (reference sequence).